The 30 T cell receptor beta chains reported below all come from one sample, sequenced in a study of blood T cell repertoires in COVID-19. Assay used: immunoSEQ multiplex PCR; TCRdb lists only in-frame clones, some missing. The table has some 110,000 clones, about 70% seen once. Specimen: peripheral blood. The receptor source for this set is a man older than 75 with COVID-19, enrolled during active disease.

The table lists this clone with a count of one. V is TRBV5-1 and J is TRBJ1-4; 7 bases agree with TRBD1. The CDR3 consists of 13 residues. Trimming removed 4 bases from V and 7 bases from J; junction bases left unmatched: 4. In germline, CDR1 is SGHRS, CDR2 YFSETQ. The CDR3 loop reads CASSPGQSEKLFF. For the CDR3, the DNA is TGCGCCAGCAGCCCGGGACAGAGTGAAAAACTGTTTTTT. Together with reference TRBV5-1 and TRBJ1-4, the CDR3 gives the full variable domain: KAGVTQTPRYLIKTRGQQVTLSCSPISGHRSVSWYQQTPGQGLQFLFEYFSETQRNKGNFPGRFSGRQFSNSRSEMNVSTLELGDSALYLCASSPGQSEKLFFGSGTQLSVL.

The rearrangement uses TRBV10-3 and TRBJ1-1; TRBD1 agrees at 10 bases. From germline, CDR1 is ENHRY and CDR2 SYGVKD. The CDR3 runs to 14 residues. With 2 bases clipped from V and 11 bases from J, the junction kept 8 bases outside the gene matches. The CDR3 DNA follows: TGTGCCATCAGTGAGGTGGGACAGGGGCCGGAGGCTTTCTTT. It is translated as CAISEVGQGPEAFF.

For this clone: One end of the junction does not line up with germline, which may come from a read error. The chain employs TRBV7-7 and TRBJ2-5, with TRBD2 matching over 7 bases. CDR3 length equals 15 residues. In germline, CDR1 is SSHAT, CDR2 FNYEAQ (reference sequence). For the CDR3, the DNA is TGTGCTAGCAGCTTAATCTCTAGCGGAAGAGAGACCCAGTACTTC. Its protein product is CASSLISSGRETQYF.

This clone appeared many times. The V gene is TRBV7-2, the J gene TRBJ1-2, with a tentative D call TRBD1 (5 bases). Trimming stripped 0 bases from V and 1 base from J, with 15 bases between. The length of the CDR3 is 17 residues. From germline, CDR1 is SGHTA and CDR2 FQGNSA. The CDR3 coding sequence is TGTGCCAGCAGCTTAGCTGGCGGGACCTACGATAACTATGGCTACACCTTC. It is translated as CASSLAGGTYDNYGYTF.

The chain carries TRBV7-2 and TRBJ2-7; TRBD2 matches at 9 bases. J lost 6 bases, V lost 1 base, and 4 bases had no gene match. The CDR3 has 14 amino acids. Germline V gives CDR1 SGHTA, CDR2 FQGNSA. This CDR3 is CASSLGGRAVEQYF. CDR3 sequence (DNA): TGTGCCAGCAGCTTAGGCGGGAGGGCGGTCGAGCAGTACTTC.

The CDR3 reads CASSYTVGDQPQHF. The CDR3 DNA sequence: TGTGCCAGCAGTTACACAGTAGGTGATCAGCCCCAGCATTTT. The rearrangement links TRBV6-6 to TRBJ1-5; D is undetermined. The germline CDR1 and CDR2 sequences are MNHNY and SVGAGI (reference sequence). This CDR3 has 14 residues. Deletions cut 2 bases from V and 5 bases from J, with 10 bases between.

This clone was seen a single time. The chain is built from TRBV7-2 and TRBJ2-7, with TRBD1 matching over 9 bases. CDR1 SGHTA and CDR2 FQGNSA come from the germline V gene. CDR3 size: 14 residues. With V trimmed by 3 bases and J by 6 bases, 6 bases remained unmatched. The CDR3 bases are TGTGCCAGCAGCTTTGGACAGGGGTCCGCCGAGCAGTACTTC. It translates to CASSFGQGSAEQYF.

This clone is a singleton in its sample. V gene TRBV4-1 combines with J gene TRBJ1-3, with TRBD1 identical over 8 bases. The CDR3 is 16 amino acids. V shed 0 bases and J 4 bases; nucleotides not matched to a gene: 5. Germline values: CDR1 MGHRA, CDR2 YSYEKL. Written as DNA, the CDR3 is TGCGCCAGCAGCCAAGATCCCCGGACAGGGGGAAACACCATATATTTT. It encodes CASSQDPRTGGNTIYF.

The table lists this clone with a count of one. The chain uses TRBV29-1 and TRBJ2-7, with 9 positions matching TRBD1. CDR1 SQVTM and CDR2 ANQGSEA come from the germline V gene. The V gene end was trimmed by 4 bases and the J gene end by 1 base; junction bases not matched to a gene: 2. This CDR3 is built from 13 residues. The CDR3 nucleotides are TGCAGCGTTGGGACAGGGGAATCCTACGAGCAGTACTTC. Protein product: CSVGTGESYEQYF.

The chain is built from TRBV28 and TRBJ1-1; possibly TRBD1 for D (5 bases). V was trimmed by 3 bases and J by 4 bases, leaving 9 bases between them. CDR1 is MDHEN, CDR2 SYDVKM, per germline. The CDR3 covers 13 residues. The CDR3 nucleotides read TGTGCCAGCAGTTTGACAGAAAGCACTGAAGCTTTCTTT. Translating gives CASSLTESTEAFF. Combining the CDR3 with reference TRBV28 and TRBJ1-1 gives the whole variable domain DVKVTQSSRYLVKRTGEKVFLECVQDMDHENMFWYRQDPGLGLRLIYFSYDVKMKEKGDIPEGYSVSREKKERFSLILESASTNQTSMYLCASSLTESTEAFFGQGTRLTVV.

The CDR3 sequence is CSVEDLAGGKLFF. DNA for the CDR3: TGCAGCGTTGAAGACCTAGCGGGAGGGAAACTGTTTTTT. The chain recombines TRBV29-1 with TRBJ1-4, with D hard to call. The CDR3 consists of 13 residues. Germline CDR1 is SQVTM and CDR2 is ANQGSEA. V lost 0 bases and J lost 11, with 13 bases in between.

The gene calls are TRBV19 and TRBJ2-1; D possibly corresponds to TRBD2 (7 bases). V shed 10 bases and J shed 7 bases, with 20 bases lying between them. Germline V lookup: CDR1 LNHDA, CDR2 SQIVND (reference sequence). The CDR3 length is 14 residues. CDR3 loop: CAISQRGGRNEQFF. DNA of the CDR3: TGTGCCATCTCCCAAAGGGGGGGTCGGAATGAGCAGTTCTTC.

This sequence joins TRBV19 and TRBJ1-5, with 8 bases lining up with TRBD1. Trimming cost V 5 bases and J 2 bases; bases outside gene matches: 2. Germline V gene data show CDR1 as LNHDA and CDR2 as SQIVND (reference sequence). This CDR3 comprises 14 residues. The chain's CDR3 is CASSLQGGNQPQHF. The CDR3 DNA is TGTGCCAGTAGTTTACAGGGGGGCAATCAGCCCCAGCATTTT.

A few counts support this clone. J is TRBJ1-5 and V is TRBV27; 8 positions match TRBD1. After removal of 7 bases from V and 3 bases from J, the junction contained 11 bases not matched to a gene. The germline V gene encodes CDR1 MNHEY and CDR2 SMNVEV (reference sequence). This CDR3 contains 16 residues. For the CDR3, the DNA is TGTGCCAGCATGGCCGGACAGGGCACTTACAATCAGCCCCAGCATTTT. Translated: CASMAGQGTYNQPQHF.

This clone showed up just a few times. The chain has TRBV7-8 and TRBJ2-1; 10 nucleotides agree with TRBD2. The V gene's germline CDR1 is SGHVS and CDR2 FQNEAQ. The CDR3 contains 17 residues. V shed 2 bases and J 2 bases; nucleotides not matched to a gene: 6. CDR3 nucleotides: TGTGCCAGCAGCTTAAGGCAGCGGGAGGGAACCTACAATGAGCAGTTCTTC. Amino acids: CASSLRQREGTYNEQFF.

This clone was seen only a few times. The gene calls are TRBV19 and TRBJ2-3; 7 nucleotides agree with TRBD1. The V and J ends lost 10 bases and 0 bases, in that order; junction bases with no gene match: 10. Germline loops: CDR1 LNHDA, CDR2 SQIVND (reference sequence). The CDR3 is made up of 15 amino acids. The DNA for the CDR3 is TGTGCCACTAAACAGGGGTCCCCTAGCACAGATACGCAGTATTTT. Translating it yields CATKQGSPSTDTQYF.

V and J are TRBV23-1 and TRBJ2-1, with TRBD2 matching over 8 bases. TRBV23-1 is an ORF for which the function is uncertain. The CDR3 covers 15 residues. Germline trimming cut 4 bases from V and 7 bases from J; bases unmatched to any gene: 9. CDR3 nucleotide sequence: TGCGCCAGCAGTCCACAGAGCGGGAGAACGAATGAGCAGTTCTTC. Translated: CASSPQSGRTNEQFF.

The chain joins TRBV2 to TRBJ2-4; 8 bases are a match to TRBD2. V lost 6 bases, J lost 14 bases, and 18 bases stayed unmatched. CDR3 size: 15 residues. From germline, CDR1 is SNHLY and CDR2 FYNNEI. CDR3 DNA: TGTGCCAGCAGAGTAGATGGGACGGGAGGGCCGCTCAAGTACTTC. This encodes CASRVDGTGGPLKYF.

The J gene is TRBJ2-4, the V gene TRBV29-1; D may be TRBD1 (5 bases). The germline CDR1 and CDR2 sequences are SQVTM and ANQGSEA. This CDR3 spans 12 amino acids. Trimming pared 4 bases from V and 12 bases from J, leaving 16 bases between. The CDR3 loop is CSVVGLKWAQYF. CDR3 nucleotides: TGCAGCGTTGTGGGGCTAAAATGGGCTCAGTACTTC. Full variable domain (missing parts from reference TRBV29-1 and TRBJ2-4): SAVISQKPSRDICQRGTSLTIQCQVDSQVTMMFWYRQQPGQSLTLIATANQGSEATYESGFVIDKFPISRPNLTFSTLTVSNMSPEDSSIYLCSVVGLKWAQYFGAGTRLSVL.

This rearrangement joins TRBV6-5 to TRBJ1-5; D ambiguous. V was pared by 7 bases and J by 3 bases, with 13 bases between. CDR3 length: 14 residues. Germline V gene data show CDR1 as MNHEY and CDR2 as SVGAGI. CDR3: CASKEAPFNQPQHF. CDR3 DNA sequence: TGTGCCAGCAAAGAGGCACCCTTCAATCAGCCCCAGCATTTT.

V gene TRBV3-1 (or the pseudogene TRBV3-2) combines with J gene TRBJ2-7; D is undetermined. CDR1 is LGHDT, CDR2 YNNKEL, per germline (reference sequence). The CDR3 loop spans 12 amino acids. V dropped 1 base and J dropped 6 bases, with 7 bases sitting between them. CDR3 protein: CASSQGPLEQYF. In nucleotides, the CDR3 is TGTGCCAGCAGCCAAGGTCCCCTCGAGCAGTACTTC.

In its sample, this clone was seen a few times. The chain uses TRBV7-9 and TRBJ1-3; D uncertain. The CDR3 loop spans 14 amino acids. Germline V gene data show CDR1 as SEHNR and CDR2 as FQNEAQ (reference sequence). V lost 3 bases and J lost 0, with 6 bases in between. The CDR3 here is CASSLEHSGNTIYF. CDR3 in DNA: TGTGCCAGCAGCTTGGAGCACTCTGGAAACACCATATATTTT.

The chain links TRBV24-1 to TRBJ2-7; possible D gene TRBD1, 6 bases. The CDR3 consists of 13 residues. CDR1 is KGHDR, CDR2 SFDVKD, per germline. Trimming pared 7 bases from V and 0 bases from J, leaving 9 bases between. CDR3 in amino acids: CATRDSNSYEQYF. The CDR3, as DNA: TGTGCCACCAGGGACAGTAACTCCTACGAGCAGTACTTC.

This chain connects TRBV6-5 to TRBJ2-7; D is possibly TRBD2 (6 bases). The V gene lost 2 bases and the J gene lost 0 bases, with 11 bases spanning the gap. CDR1 and CDR2 from the germline V gene are MNHEY and SVGAGI. There are 15 residues in the CDR3. CDR3 DNA: TGTGCCAGCAGTTACGTCGGGAGCCCCTCCTACGAGCAGTACTTC. It codes for CASSYVGSPSYEQYF.

The J gene is TRBJ1-1, the V gene TRBV29-1; 10 bases fit TRBD1. This CDR3 region has 16 residues. Germline V CDR1 and CDR2: SQVTM, ANQGSEA. The V segment lost 7 bases and the J segment 0 bases; nucleotides outside the gene matches: 11. CDR3 bases: TGCAGCGCCAAGGAAGGGACAGGGGCGATGAACACTGAAGCTTTCTTT. Amino acid sequence: CSAKEGTGAMNTEAFF.

The V call is TRBV3-1 (or the pseudogene TRBV3-2), the J call TRBJ2-1; possible D gene TRBD2, 5 bases. Trimming took 2 bases from V and 3 from J, leaving 8 bases between them. CDR1 and CDR2 from the germline V gene are LGHDT and YNNKEL (reference sequence). This CDR3 has 14 amino acids. In DNA form, the CDR3 reads TGTGCCAGCAGCCAAAAAGCGGTCTACAATGAGCAGTTCTTC. Its translation: CASSQKAVYNEQFF.

This chain joins TRBV18 and TRBJ1-6; D remains unclear. V was clipped by 2 bases and J by 8 bases, with 10 bases between them. The CDR3 length is 14 residues. Per germline, CDR1 KGHSH and CDR2 LQKENI. CDR3: CASSPSGNDSPLHF. CDR3 nucleotide sequence: TGTGCCAGCTCACCATCGGGGAATGATTCACCCCTCCACTTT.

The chain links TRBV6-1 to TRBJ1-2; D not certain. The ends were cut back, 3 bases at V and 3 bases at J, with 8 bases in the middle. The germline CDR1 and CDR2 sequences are MNHNS and SASEGT. The CDR3 has 13 residues. The CDR3, as DNA: TGTGCCAGCAGTGAGAGGCGGGACTATGGCTACACCTTC. It translates to CASSERRDYGYTF.

The chain uses TRBV21-1 and TRBJ2-3; TRBD2 is the table's D call, not checked against the DNA. TRBV21-1 is marked as a pseudogene. This CDR3 contains 15 residues. The CDR3 coding sequence is TGTGCCAGCAGCAGACCCTGCGGTCCCTCCGATACGCAGTATTTT. It translates to CASSRPCGPSDTQYF.

This clone was seen a few times. This chain joins TRBV5-1 and TRBJ1-1; 7 nucleotides match TRBD1. Germline-derived CDR1 and CDR2 are SGHRS and YFSETQ. V was clipped by 4 bases and J by 2 bases; unmatched bases: 5. This CDR3 has 14 residues. In DNA, the CDR3 is TGCGCCAGCAGCCGACAGGGCGGAAACACTGAAGCTTTCTTT. It codes for CASSRQGGNTEAFF.